A selection of T cell receptor beta chains follows, all from one sample in a study of T cells in Graves' hyperthyroidism and ophthalmopathy. TCRdb reprocessed the multiplex PCR reads via MiXCR and lists one record per CDR3 protein. This sample carries some 350,000 distinct CDR3 sequences, roughly 25% of them seen once, and the ten largest clones take less than 85%. The specimen sequenced was blood. Receptors were obtained from a middle-aged man with Graves' hyperthyroidism. The CDR3 runs from the conserved cysteine through the conserved F or W. D genes are given only for firm matches. Size tells how often a clone was seen (once, few, many) or the class of an expanded clone, and some rows leave it out.

j_call v_call clone_size d_call cdr3_aa cdr3_nt
TRBJ2-2 TRBV4-1 - - CASSQGGQGNTGELFF TGCGCCAGCAGCCAAGGGGGGCAGGGTAACACCGGGGAGCTGTTTTTT
TRBJ2-1 TRBV11-2 many TRBD2 CASSLVFRGGAYNEQFF TGTGCCAGCAGCTTAGTTTTCCGGGGGGGGGCCTACAATGAGCAGTTCTTC
TRBJ1-1 TRBV19 - TRBD1 CASSTGQANTEAFF TGTGCCAGTAGTACGGGACAGGCGAACACTGAAGCTTTCTTT
TRBJ2-1 TRBV20-1 - TRBD2 CSAAGAGTSGRRGYNEQFF TGCAGTGCTGCGGGAGCAGGGACTAGCGGGAGGAGAGGCTACAATGAGCAGTTCTTC
TRBJ2-1 TRBV7-7 few - CASSLGGIYNEQFF TGTGCTAGCAGCTTAGGCGGGATTTACAATGAGCAGTTCTTC
TRBJ2-5 TRBV11-2 few - CASSESPGAQETQYF TGTGCCAGCAGCGAAAGTCCCGGGGCGCAGGAGACCCAGTACTTC
TRBJ2-2 TRBV7-3 - - CASGAGGTGELFF TGTGCCAGCGGCGCAGGTGGGACCGGGGAGCTGTTTTTT
TRBJ2-7 TRBV2 - - CASIREEQYF TGTGCCAGCATTCGGGAGGAGCAGTACTTC
TRBJ2-7 TRBV18 - - CASSLRDSRAYEQYF TGTGCCAGCTCACTCCGGGACTCTCGGGCCTACGAGCAGTACTTC
TRBJ2-3 TRBV12-3/TRBV12-4 many TRBD2 CASSLGLAGDTQYF TGTGCCAGCAGTTTAGGACTAGCGGGAGATACGCAGTATTTT
TRBJ1-1 TRBV3-1 - - CASRQSIGRGYMNTEAFF TGTGCCAGCAGACAATCGATCGGTCGGGGATACATGAACACTGAAGCTTTCTTT
TRBJ2-1 TRBV7-3 many - CASSLPGANYNEQFF TGTGCCAGCAGCTTACCGGGCGCTAACTACAATGAGCAGTTCTTC
TRBJ2-7 TRBV28 - TRBD1 CASSFPPGQVNYEQYF TGTGCCAGCAGTTTTCCACCGGGACAGGTGAACTACGAGCAGTACTTC
TRBJ2-7 TRBV25-1 - TRBD1 CASTRDRGHEQYF TGTGCCAGCACGCGGGACAGGGGCCACGAGCAGTACTTC
TRBJ2-1 TRBV11-2 many - CASSLVGKGAYNEQFF TGTGCCAGCAGCTTAGTTGGAAAGGGGGCCTACAATGAGCAGTTCTTC
TRBJ2-2 TRBV7-9 - TRBD1 CASSSGQGLTGELFF TGTGCCAGCAGCTCGGGACAGGGGCTCACCGGGGAGCTGTTTTTT